Following are 27 T cell receptor beta chains from one sample sequenced in a study of control samples from healthy donors and cancer patients (dated by TCRdb to the early 2020s). To prepare the library, the immunoSEQ multiplex PCR assay was applied. TCRdb re-hosts the immuneACCESS table, in-frame sequences only. Its copies lack some clones; in the studies checked, an unresolved V gene accounts for under half of them, and the cause for the rest is not known. Within this sample are 100,000 to 150,000 clones, with around 92% of them counted one time only. Around 0.6% of the sample rests with the top ten. The source material was PBMCs. The receptors shown here come from a man older than 75 with head and neck cancer.

This clone was found a few times. This sequence joins TRBV5-5 and TRBJ2-7; D perhaps matches TRBD2 (7 bases). Germline values: CDR1 SGHKS, CDR2 YYEKEE (reference sequence). Trimming removed 3 bases from V and 4 bases from J, with 14 bases in between. CDR3 size: 14 residues. CDR3 nucleotide sequence: TGTGCCAGCAGCTCCGAGGGGGGGCGGTACGAGCAGTACTTC. It encodes CASSSEGGRYEQYF.

The V call is TRBV4-3, the J call TRBJ2-1, with D tentatively TRBD1 (5 bases). Germline V gene data show CDR1 as LGHNA and CDR2 as YSLEER. Trimming shortened V by 5 bases and J by 5 bases, and 16 bases separated the two germline ends. The CDR3 extends over 15 amino acids. The CDR3 loop is CASSNGLGRDNEQFF. The CDR3 nucleotides read TGCGCCAGCAGCAACGGGCTGGGCAGGGACAATGAGCAGTTCTTC.

The V and J genes are TRBV6-2 or TRBV6-3 and TRBJ2-1; D is ambiguous. In germline, CDR1 is MNHEY, CDR2 SVGEGT. This CDR3 is 15 amino acids long. Trimming removed 3 bases at V and 3 bases at J, with 12 bases between. The CDR3: CASSYLRLRYNEQFF. The CDR3, as DNA: TGTGCCAGCAGTTATCTGAGACTTCGCTACAATGAGCAGTTCTTC.

The V call is TRBV6-5, the J call TRBJ1-1; D is undetermined. Germline CDR1 is MNHEY and CDR2 is SVGAGI. V was cut by 5 bases and J by 10 bases, with 14 bases left in between. The CDR3 contains 12 residues. CDR3 in DNA: TGTGCCAGCAGTCCATCCTATCCGGGAGCTTTCTTT. This gives the protein CASSPSYPGAFF.

This clone came up once. The genes are TRBV27 and TRBJ2-3, with 9 bases identical to TRBD2. CDR1 is MNHEY and CDR2 is SMNVEV in the germline V gene (reference sequence). V lost 4 bases, J lost 3 bases, and 11 bases stayed unmatched. The CDR3 consists of 17 residues. The CDR3 DNA reads as TGTGCCAGCAGTTCCTTGAAGGCGGGAGGGCCGACAGATACGCAGTATTTT. Translation: CASSSLKAGGPTDTQYF.

The rearrangement joins TRBV19 to TRBJ1-3; the D is unclear. Germline V gene sequence: CDR1 LNHDA, CDR2 SQIVND (reference sequence). The CDR3 totals 15 residues. V lost 0 bases to trimming and J lost 0 bases, with 6 bases between them. CDR3 DNA sequence: TGTGCCAGTAGTATAGACACAAGCTCTGGAAACACCATATATTTT. Protein sequence: CASSIDTSSGNTIYF.

This clone was counted a single time. The chain recombines TRBV15 with TRBJ2-3; D ambiguous. The germline CDR1 and CDR2 sequences are LNHNV and YYDKDF (reference sequence). Trimming cost V 1 base and J 2 bases, with 16 bases left between them. This CDR3 is 17 amino acids long. CDR3 amino acids: CATSRVPPKQDTDTQYF. In nucleotides, the CDR3 is TGTGCCACCAGCAGAGTCCCCCCCAAGCAGGACACAGATACGCAGTATTTT.

V usage is TRBV5-6 and J usage is TRBJ1-2, with TRBD1 identical over 7 bases. Losses at the gene ends were 0 bases for V and 7 bases for J; bases not matched to a gene: 6. The CDR3 totals 14 residues. CDR1 SGHDT and CDR2 YYEEEE come from the germline V gene. CDR3 protein: CASSLEQGLGGYTF. CDR3 nucleotide sequence: TGTGCCAGCAGCTTGGAACAGGGGCTAGGTGGCTACACCTTC. The variable domain in full, with the rest retrieved from reference TRBV5-6 and TRBJ1-2, is DAGVTQSPTHLIKTRGQQVTLRCSPKSGHDTVSWYQQALGQGPQFIFQYYEEEERQRGNFPDRFSGHQFPNYSSELNVNALLLGDSALYLCASSLEQGLGGYTFGSGTRLTVV.

The chain joins TRBV6-4 to TRBJ1-1; 9 bases align to TRBD1. This CDR3 contains 14 residues. Looked up from germline, CDR1 is MRHNA and CDR2 is SNTAGT. After removal of 6 bases from V and 2 bases from J, the junction contained 4 bases not matched to a gene. This CDR3 reads CASRRQGDNTEAFF. The CDR3 DNA is TGTGCCAGCAGACGACAGGGGGATAACACTGAAGCTTTCTTT.

The chain uses TRBV7-9 and TRBJ1-4; D remains unclear. V lost 5 bases to trimming and J lost 6 bases, with 16 bases between them. The CDR3 covers 15 residues. Germline-derived CDR1 and CDR2 are SEHNR and FQNEAQ (reference sequence). Written as DNA, the CDR3 is TGTGCCAGCAGCCCCCCAGACTACCAGGATGAAAAACTGTTTTTT. The encoded protein is CASSPPDYQDEKLFF.

This clone was seen just once. The chain has TRBV6-5 and TRBJ2-1; tentative D call: TRBD2 (6 bases). Germline V gene lookup returns CDR1 MNHEY and CDR2 SVGAGI. This CDR3 contains 14 residues. V lost 7 bases and J 5 bases, leaving 15 bases between the germline ends. CDR3 coding DNA: TGTGCCAGCAAGCCCCAACTAGCTGACAATGAGCAGTTCTTC. As protein: CASKPQLADNEQFF.

This chain joins TRBV5-1 and TRBJ1-1; weak D call: TRBD1 (5 bases). V dropped 0 bases and J dropped 6 bases, with 9 bases sitting between them. From germline, CDR1 is SGHRS and CDR2 YFSETQ. CDR3 size: 13 residues. The CDR3: CASSLAGTSEAFF. The CDR3 DNA reads TGCGCCAGCAGCTTGGCCGGGACCTCTGAAGCTTTCTTT. Drawing the rest from reference TRBV5-1 and TRBJ1-1, the complete variable domain is KAGVTQTPRYLIKTRGQQVTLSCSPISGHRSVSWYQQTPGQGLQFLFEYFSETQRNKGNFPGRFSGRQFSNSRSEMNVSTLELGDSALYLCASSLAGTSEAFFGQGTRLTVV.

The chain couples TRBV6-5 to TRBJ1-6, with a tentative D call TRBD1 (6 bases). This CDR3 spans 14 amino acids. The V gene lost 0 bases and the J gene lost 14 bases, with 14 bases spanning the gap. CDR1 MNHEY and CDR2 SVGAGI come from the germline V gene. CDR3 region: CASSYSGGWDTLHF. The CDR3 DNA is TGTGCCAGCAGTTACTCAGGGGGTTGGGACACCCTCCACTTT.

This rearrangement joins TRBV10-3 to TRBJ2-5, with 9 nucleotides matching TRBD1. Germline CDR1 is ENHRY and CDR2 is SYGVKD. With 2 bases clipped from V and 5 bases from J, the junction kept 3 bases outside the gene matches. CDR3 length: 14 residues. CDR3 sequence (DNA): TGTGCCATCAGTGAGCCTACAGGGGGCGAGACCCAGTACTTC. Amino acid sequence: CAISEPTGGETQYF.

This clone was detected only a few times. At one end the junction does not follow the germline gene, possibly because of a read error. The chain combines TRBV5-5 with TRBJ2-6, with a possible D match to TRBD1 (6 bases). The CDR3 contains 17 residues. CDR1 and CDR2 (germline): SGHKS, YYEKEE (reference sequence). The CDR3 DNA follows: TGTGCCAGCAGCCAGTCGGGTGGGGGCTACGGGGTCAACGTCCTGACTTTC. Translated: CASSQSGGGYGVNVLTF.

CDR3 amino acids: CASSSGTSPTDTQYF. CDR3 DNA sequence: TGTGCCAGCAGCTCCGGGACTTCTCCCACAGATACGCAGTATTTT. The chain joins TRBV6-2 or TRBV6-3 to TRBJ2-3, with D perhaps TRBD2 (6 bases). Looked up from germline, CDR1 is MNHEY and CDR2 is SVGEGT. V shed 6 bases and J shed 2 bases, with 15 bases lying between them. The CDR3 is 15 residues long.

The chain carries TRBV12-3 or TRBV12-4 and TRBJ2-7; D unclear. V gave up 5 bases and J gave up 5 bases, with 13 bases separating them. The CDR3 runs 13 residues. CDR3 coding DNA: TGTGCCAGCAGTGAAATTAATGACGACGAGCAGTACTTC. It is translated as CASSEINDDEQYF.

The chain couples TRBV30 to TRBJ1-2; D is uncertain. This CDR3 region has 13 residues. The V and J ends lost 3 bases and 4 bases respectively, with 12 bases between them. CDR1 and CDR2 (germline): GTSNPN, SVGIG (reference sequence). The CDR3 loop is CAWRREGSYGYTF. DNA of the CDR3: TGTGCCTGGAGACGGGAGGGAAGCTATGGCTACACCTTC.

The chain links TRBV3-1 (or the pseudogene TRBV3-2) to TRBJ2-5; D possibly corresponds to TRBD1 (7 bases). Germline-derived CDR1 and CDR2 are LGHDT and YNNKEL (reference sequence). This CDR3 has 15 amino acids. The ends were cut back, 4 bases at V and 4 bases at J, with 16 bases in the middle. CDR3 amino acids: CASSPRVQGGETQYF. The CDR3 bases are TGTGCCAGCAGCCCGAGGGTGCAGGGGGGAGAGACCCAGTACTTC.

The rearrangement joins TRBV24-1 to TRBJ2-3, with TRBD1 matching 7 bases. Trimming cost V 4 bases and J 5 bases; bases outside gene matches: 5. CDR3 size: 14 residues. Germline assignment: CDR1 KGHDR and CDR2 SFDVKD. CDR3 amino acids: CATSETQGKDTQYF. CDR3 coding DNA: TGTGCCACCAGTGAAACACAGGGGAAAGATACGCAGTATTTT.

The chain uses TRBV12-5 and TRBJ2-7; the match to TRBD1 covers 7 bases. The CDR3 length is 14 residues. V lost 6 bases and J lost 0; bases outside the gene matches: 5. The germline CDR1 and CDR2 sequences are LGHNT and FRNRAP. CDR3 amino acids: CASGMTGSSYEQYF. In nucleotides, the CDR3 is TGTGCTAGTGGGATGACAGGGAGCTCCTACGAGCAGTACTTC.

The chain combines TRBV6-4 with TRBJ1-2; D might be TRBD1 (6 bases). Germline-derived CDR1 and CDR2 are MRHNA and SNTAGT. V was clipped by 5 bases and J by 7 bases, with 14 bases between them. The CDR3 runs 13 residues. The CDR3 loop is CASSSPAGVGYTF. For the CDR3, the DNA is TGTGCCAGCAGTTCCCCGGCAGGGGTTGGCTACACCTTC.

The chain is built from TRBV12-3 or TRBV12-4 and TRBJ2-7; the match to TRBD2 covers 8 bases. The CDR3 runs 13 residues. V shed 7 bases and J 9 bases; nucleotides not matched to a gene: 11. CDR3: CASNPGAGAVQYF. Written as DNA, the CDR3 is TGTGCCAGCAATCCCGGAGCGGGAGCGGTGCAGTACTTC.

As DNA, the CDR3 is TGTGCCAGCAGCTTAGCGAGGGCAGGAGAGACCCAGTACTTC. It translates to CASSLARAGETQYF. The chain has TRBV7-2 and TRBJ2-5, with D possibly being TRBD2 (5 bases). CDR1 is SGHTA, CDR2 FQGNSA, per germline. The V end lost 0 bases, the J end lost 4 bases, and 9 bases lay between the germline ends. The CDR3 loop spans 14 amino acids.

The chain recombines TRBV19 with TRBJ2-7; the match to TRBD1 covers 7 bases. There are 11 residues in the CDR3. Trimming took 6 bases from V and 7 from J; bases not matched to a gene: 3. Germline assignment: CDR1 LNHDA and CDR2 SQIVND (reference sequence). CDR3 coding DNA: TGTGCCAGTAGGCAGGGGGATGAGCAGTACTTC. The encoded protein is CASRQGDEQYF. Complete variable domain (other parts from reference TRBV19 and TRBJ2-7): DGGITQSPKYLFRKEGQNVTLSCEQNLNHDAMYWYRQDPGQGLRLIYYSQIVNDFQKGDIAEGYSVSREKKESFPLTVTSAQKNPTAFYLCASRQGDEQYFGPGTRLTVT.

V and J are TRBV2 and TRBJ1-3; no reliable D call. The CDR3 length is 15 residues. CDR1 and CDR2 from the germline V gene are SNHLY and FYNNEI. Trimming cost V 5 bases and J 0 bases, with 11 bases left between them. The CDR3 DNA sequence: TGTGCCAGCAGTACACAGTCTTTCTCTGGAAACACCATATATTTT. It codes for CASSTQSFSGNTIYF.

This chain connects TRBV9 to TRBJ2-2; 8 positions match TRBD2. The CDR3 length is 15 residues. In germline, CDR1 is SGDLS, CDR2 YYNGEE. Trimming cost V 1 base and J 4 bases; bases outside gene matches: 3. The CDR3 loop is CASSVYAGGTGELFF. In nucleotides, the CDR3 is TGTGCCAGCAGCGTATATGCGGGGGGCACCGGGGAGCTGTTTTTT.